This T cell receptor beta chain appears in the sequencing data of a study of cytomegalovirus exposure and HLA in healthy donors. Study outcomes and limitations: Exclusion applied to some V segments, including TRBV6-2 and TRBV6-3, as they were indistinguishable. The investigators catalogued under 200 TCR beta chains as cytomegalovirus-associated. HLA alleles showed associations with approximately 15,000 TCR beta sequences in a later analysis, at a 0.05 false discovery rate.

This clone has more than one count but fewer than ten. What it binds is not known. V dropped 6 bases and J dropped 0 bases, with 14 bases sitting between them. Germline V gene data show CDR1 as MGHRA and CDR2 as YSYEKL. The CDR3 has 15 amino acids. Use of 60 Vbeta and 13 Jbeta primers characterized the PCR. Sequencing used immunoSEQ multiplex PCR; TCRdb keeps in-frame clones, though not all of them. The repertoire holds 130,000 or so clones, with more than 65% as singletons. The sequence was obtained from a woman aged 18 to 35 in good health and CMV-seropositive. This chain joins TRBV4-1 and TRBJ1-2; D is uncertain. Sequenced material: PBMCs. The DNA for the CDR3 is TGCGCCAGCAGTCTCGGTTTAGTAACTAACTATGGCTACACCTTC. Protein: CASSLGLVTNYGYTF.